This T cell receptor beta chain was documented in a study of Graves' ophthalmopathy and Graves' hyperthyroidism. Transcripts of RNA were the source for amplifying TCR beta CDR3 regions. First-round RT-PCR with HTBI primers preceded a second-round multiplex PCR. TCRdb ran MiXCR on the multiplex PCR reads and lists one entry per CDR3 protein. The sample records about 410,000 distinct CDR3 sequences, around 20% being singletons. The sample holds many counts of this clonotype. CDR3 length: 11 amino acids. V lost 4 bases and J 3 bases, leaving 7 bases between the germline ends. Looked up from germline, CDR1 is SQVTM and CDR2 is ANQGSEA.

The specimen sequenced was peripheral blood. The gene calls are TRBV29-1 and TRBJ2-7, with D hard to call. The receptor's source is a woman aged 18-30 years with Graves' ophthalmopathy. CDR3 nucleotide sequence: TGCAGCGTTGCACACTTCTACGAGCAGTACTTC. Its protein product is CSVAHFYEQYF.